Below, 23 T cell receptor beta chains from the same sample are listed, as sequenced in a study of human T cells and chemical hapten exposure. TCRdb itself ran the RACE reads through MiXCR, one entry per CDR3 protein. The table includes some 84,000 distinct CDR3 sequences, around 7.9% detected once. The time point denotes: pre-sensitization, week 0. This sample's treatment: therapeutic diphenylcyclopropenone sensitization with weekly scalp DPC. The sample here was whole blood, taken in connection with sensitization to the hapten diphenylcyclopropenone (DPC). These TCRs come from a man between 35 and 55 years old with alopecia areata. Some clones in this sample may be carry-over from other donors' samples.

The CDR3 here is CAWSVQRAGELFF. CDR3 DNA sequence: TGTGCCTGGAGTGTTCAACGGGCCGGGGAGCTGTTTTTT. The chain links TRBV30 to TRBJ2-2; D unresolved. CDR3 length: 13 amino acids. Per germline, CDR1 GTSNPN and CDR2 SVGIG (reference sequence). V lost 0 bases and J lost 6, with 8 bases in between.

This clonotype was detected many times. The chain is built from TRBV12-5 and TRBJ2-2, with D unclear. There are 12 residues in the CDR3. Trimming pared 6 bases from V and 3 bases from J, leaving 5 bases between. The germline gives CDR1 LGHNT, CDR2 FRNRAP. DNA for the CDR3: TGTGCTAGTGGAAGGGACACCGGGGAGCTGTTTTTT. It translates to CASGRDTGELFF.

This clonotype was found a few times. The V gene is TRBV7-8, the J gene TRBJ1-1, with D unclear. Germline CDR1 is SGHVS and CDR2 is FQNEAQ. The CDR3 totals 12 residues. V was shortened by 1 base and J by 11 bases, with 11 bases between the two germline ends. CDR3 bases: TGTGCCAGCAGCTTAGTAGGCCAAGAGGCTTTCTTT. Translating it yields CASSLVGQEAFF.

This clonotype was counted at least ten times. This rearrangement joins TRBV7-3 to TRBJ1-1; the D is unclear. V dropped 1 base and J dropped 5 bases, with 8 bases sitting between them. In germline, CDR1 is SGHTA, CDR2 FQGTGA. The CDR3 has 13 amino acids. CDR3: CASSLKPGTEAFF. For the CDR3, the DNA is TGTGCCAGCAGCTTAAAACCCGGGACTGAAGCTTTCTTT. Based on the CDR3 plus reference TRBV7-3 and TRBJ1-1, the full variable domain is GAGVSQTPSNKVTEKGKYVELRCDPISGHTALYWYRQSLGQGPEFLIYFQGTGAADDSGLPNDRFFAVRPEGSVSTLKIQRTERGDSAVYLCASSLKPGTEAFFGQGTRLTVV.

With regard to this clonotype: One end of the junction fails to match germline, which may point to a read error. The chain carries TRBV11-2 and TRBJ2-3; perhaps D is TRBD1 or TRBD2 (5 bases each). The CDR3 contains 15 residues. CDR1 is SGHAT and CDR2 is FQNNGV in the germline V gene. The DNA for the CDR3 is TGTGCCAGCAGCTTAGTCGCAGGGAGCACAGATACGCGGTATTTT. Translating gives CASSLVAGSTDTRYF. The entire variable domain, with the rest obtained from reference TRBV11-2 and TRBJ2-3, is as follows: EAGVAQSPRYKIIEKRQSVAFWCNPISGHATLYWYQQILGQGPKLLIQFQNNGVVDDSQLPKDRFSAERLKGVDSTLKIQPAKLEDSAVYLCASSLVAGSTDTRYFGPGTRLTVL.

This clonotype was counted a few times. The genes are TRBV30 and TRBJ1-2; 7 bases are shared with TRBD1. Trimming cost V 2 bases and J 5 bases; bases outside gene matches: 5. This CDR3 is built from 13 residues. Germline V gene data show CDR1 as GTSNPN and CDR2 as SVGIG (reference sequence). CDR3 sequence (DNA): TGTGCCTGGAGTCAGGGACAGCTTTATGGCTACACCTTC. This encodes CAWSQGQLYGYTF.

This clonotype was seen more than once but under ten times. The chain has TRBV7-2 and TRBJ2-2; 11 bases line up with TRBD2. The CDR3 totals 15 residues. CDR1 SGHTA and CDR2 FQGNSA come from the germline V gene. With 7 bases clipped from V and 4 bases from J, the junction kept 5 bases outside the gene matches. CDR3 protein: CASTPGTSGTGELFF. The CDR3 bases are TGTGCCAGCACCCCCGGGACTAGCGGCACCGGGGAGCTGTTTTTT.

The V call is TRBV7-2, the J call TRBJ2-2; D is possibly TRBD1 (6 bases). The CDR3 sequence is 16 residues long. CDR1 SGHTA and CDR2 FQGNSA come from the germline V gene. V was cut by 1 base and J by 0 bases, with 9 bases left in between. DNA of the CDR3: TGTGCCAGCAGCTTAGATCCAGGGGCGAACACCGGGGAGCTGTTTTTT. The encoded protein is CASSLDPGANTGELFF.

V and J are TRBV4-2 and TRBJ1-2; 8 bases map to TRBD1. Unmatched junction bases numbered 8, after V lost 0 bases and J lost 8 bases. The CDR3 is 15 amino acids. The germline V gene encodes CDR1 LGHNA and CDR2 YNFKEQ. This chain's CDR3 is CASSQEVAGGDGYTF. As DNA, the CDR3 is TGTGCCAGCAGCCAAGAGGTGGCAGGGGGCGACGGCTACACCTTC.

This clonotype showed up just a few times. In DNA, the CDR3 is TGTGCCAGCAGCTTAGCGGGCAGATCTGGGGCCAACGTCCTGACTTTC. This gives the protein CASSLAGRSGANVLTF. This chain joins TRBV7-2 and TRBJ2-6; no clear D. There are 16 residues in the CDR3. The germline V and J ends were trimmed by 0 bases and 1 base, with 7 bases remaining between them. Germline values: CDR1 SGHTA, CDR2 FQGNSA.

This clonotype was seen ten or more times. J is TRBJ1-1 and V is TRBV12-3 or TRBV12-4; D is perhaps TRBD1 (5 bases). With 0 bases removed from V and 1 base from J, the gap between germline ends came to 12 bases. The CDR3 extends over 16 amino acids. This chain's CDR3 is CASSLARQMRNTEAFF. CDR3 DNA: TGTGCCAGCAGTTTAGCGCGACAGATGAGGAACACTGAAGCTTTCTTT.

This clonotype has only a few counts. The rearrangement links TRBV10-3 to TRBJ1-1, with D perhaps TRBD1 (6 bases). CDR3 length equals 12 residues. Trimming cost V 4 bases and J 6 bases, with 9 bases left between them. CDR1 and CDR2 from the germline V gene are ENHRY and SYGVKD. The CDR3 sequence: CAISVQGAEAFF. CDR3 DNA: TGTGCCATCAGTGTACAGGGCGCTGAAGCTTTCTTT.

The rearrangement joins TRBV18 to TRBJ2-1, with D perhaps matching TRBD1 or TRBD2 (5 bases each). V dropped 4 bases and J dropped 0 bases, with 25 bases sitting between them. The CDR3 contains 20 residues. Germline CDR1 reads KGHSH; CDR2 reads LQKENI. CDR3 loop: CASSLVRTSSIRGSYNEQFF. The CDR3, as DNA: TGTGCCAGCTCACTAGTCCGGACAAGCTCCATCCGGGGCTCCTACAATGAGCAGTTCTTC.

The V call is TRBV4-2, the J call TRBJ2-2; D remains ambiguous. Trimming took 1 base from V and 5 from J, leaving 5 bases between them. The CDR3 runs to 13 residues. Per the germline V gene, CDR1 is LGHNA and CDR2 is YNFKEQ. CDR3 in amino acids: CASSQVLTGELFF. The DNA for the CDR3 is TGTGCCAGCAGCCAAGTCTTAACCGGGGAGCTGTTTTTT.

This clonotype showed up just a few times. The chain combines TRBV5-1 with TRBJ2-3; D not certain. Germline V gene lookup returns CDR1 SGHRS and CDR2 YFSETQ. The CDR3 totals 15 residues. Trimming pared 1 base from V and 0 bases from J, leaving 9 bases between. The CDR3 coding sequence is TGCGCCAGCAGCTTGAGCGTTACTAGCACAGATACGCAGTATTTT. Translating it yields CASSLSVTSTDTQYF.

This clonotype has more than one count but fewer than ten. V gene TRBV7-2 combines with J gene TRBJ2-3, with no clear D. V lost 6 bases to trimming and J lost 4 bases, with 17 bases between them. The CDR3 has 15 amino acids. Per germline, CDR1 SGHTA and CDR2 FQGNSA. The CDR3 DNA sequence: TGTGCCAGCAGTCAAGACCAGCTAGGCCCAGATACGCAGTATTTT. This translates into CASSQDQLGPDTQYF.

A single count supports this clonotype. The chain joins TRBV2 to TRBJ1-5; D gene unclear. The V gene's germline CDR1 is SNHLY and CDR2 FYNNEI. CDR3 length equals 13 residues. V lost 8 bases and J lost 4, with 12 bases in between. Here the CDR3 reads CASFAEPNQPQHF. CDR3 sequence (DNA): TGTGCCAGCTTTGCGGAACCTAATCAGCCCCAGCATTTT.

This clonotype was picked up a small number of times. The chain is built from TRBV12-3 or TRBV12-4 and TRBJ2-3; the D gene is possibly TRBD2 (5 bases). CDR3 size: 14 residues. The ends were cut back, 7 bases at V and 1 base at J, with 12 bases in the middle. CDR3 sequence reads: CASKGSGGTDTQYF. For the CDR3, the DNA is TGTGCCAGCAAGGGCAGCGGAGGCACAGATACGCAGTATTTT.

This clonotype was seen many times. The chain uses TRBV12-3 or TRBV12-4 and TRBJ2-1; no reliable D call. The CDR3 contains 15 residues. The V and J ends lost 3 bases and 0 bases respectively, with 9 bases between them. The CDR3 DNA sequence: TGTGCCAGCAGTTTCGGTCGGGCCTCCTACAATGAGCAGTTCTTC. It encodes CASSFGRASYNEQFF.

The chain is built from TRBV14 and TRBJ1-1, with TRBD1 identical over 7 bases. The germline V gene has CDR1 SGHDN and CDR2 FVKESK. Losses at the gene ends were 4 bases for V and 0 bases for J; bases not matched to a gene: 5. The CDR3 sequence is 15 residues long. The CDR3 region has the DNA TGTGCCAGCAGCCTCCGGACAGGATTGAACACTGAAGCTTTCTTT. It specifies CASSLRTGLNTEAFF.

CDR3 sequence reads: CASRHDNNEQFF. CDR3 DNA: TGTGCCAGCAGGCATGATAACAATGAGCAGTTCTTC. V usage is TRBV14 and J usage is TRBJ2-1; no reliable D call. V lost 6 bases to trimming and J lost 5 bases, with 8 bases between them. From germline, CDR1 is SGHDN and CDR2 FVKESK. The CDR3 runs 12 residues.

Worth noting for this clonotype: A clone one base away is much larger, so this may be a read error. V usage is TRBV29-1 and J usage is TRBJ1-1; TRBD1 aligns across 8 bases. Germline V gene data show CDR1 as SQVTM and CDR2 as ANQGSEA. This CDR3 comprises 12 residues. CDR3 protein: CSWRTGNAEAFF. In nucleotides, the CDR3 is TGCAGCTGGCGGACAGGGAACGCTGAAGCTTTCTTT.

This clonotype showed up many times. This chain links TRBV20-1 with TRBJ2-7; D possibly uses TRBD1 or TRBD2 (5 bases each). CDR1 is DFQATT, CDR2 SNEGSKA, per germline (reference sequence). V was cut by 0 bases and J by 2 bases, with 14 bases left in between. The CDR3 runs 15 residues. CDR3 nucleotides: TGCAGTGCTAGAGATTTGGGTAGGGGACCCTACGAGCAGTACTTC. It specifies CSARDLGRGPYEQYF.